Presented here are 3 T cell receptor beta chains from one specimen sequenced in a study of T-cell reconstitution after alpha-beta-depleted transplantation in children. A TCRbeta library incorporating unique molecular identifiers was prepared. TCRdb used MiXCR to reprocess the PCR reads, holding one entry per CDR3 protein. The data contain about 360,000 distinct CDR3 sequences, 10% to 15% of them seen just once; the ten biggest clones take up 4.3%. Sequenced material: PBMCs, taken from the stem cell graft. These receptors originate from a human donor who donated a stem cell graft to a child with Fanconi anemia.

The chain couples TRBV12-3 or TRBV12-4 to TRBJ2-4; D tentatively fits TRBD1 or TRBD2 (5 bases each). V was shortened by 3 bases and J by 8 bases, with 8 bases between the two germline ends. This CDR3 is 12 amino acids long. CDR3 nucleotides: TGTGCCAGCAGTTTCGAGGGGTACATTCAGTACTTC. Translating gives CASSFEGYIQYF.

This clonotype was seen only a few times. The rearrangement joins TRBV14 to TRBJ1-1; D not resolved. Deletions cut 4 bases from V and 4 bases from J, with 13 bases between. Per germline, CDR1 SGHDN and CDR2 FVKESK. The CDR3 loop spans 14 amino acids. The CDR3 sequence is CASSRAGAGTEAFF. CDR3 coding DNA: TGTGCCAGCAGCCGGGCGGGCGCGGGCACTGAAGCTTTCTTT.

The V and J genes are TRBV6-1 and TRBJ1-4; D might be TRBD1 (5 bases). The V end was cut by 4 bases, the J end by 8 bases, with 11 bases between. The germline V gene encodes CDR1 MNHNS and CDR2 SASEGT. The CDR3 spans 13 residues. This chain's CDR3 is CASSGDPGEKLFF. CDR3 sequence (DNA): TGTGCCAGCAGTGGGGACCCCGGGGAAAAACTGTTTTTT.